The source of this T cell receptor beta chain is a study of shared clonotypes between healthy human individuals. Findings of the study overall: What limited the represented genetic and exposure-history diversity was the small number of donors.

To note about this clone: Antigen: not known.

The unsorted PBMC sample used ten immunoSEQ deep assay plates. TCRdb's copy holds only in-frame clones and misses some; the assay was immunoSEQ multiplex PCR. The table has about half a million clones, roughly three quarters seen once. The V segment lost 3 bases and the J segment 2 bases; nucleotides outside the gene matches: 11. The length of the CDR3 is 19 residues. CDR1 SGHRS and CDR2 YFSETQ come from the germline V gene. The TCR sequence derives from a woman between 40 and 50 years old in good health. Some clones in this sample may be carry-over from other donors' samples. Sequencing input: PBMCs. The rearrangement uses TRBV5-1 and TRBJ2-1, with TRBD2 matching 13 bases. CDR3 protein: CASSSATSGRQSTYNEQFF. The DNA for the CDR3 is TGCGCCAGCAGCTCCGCGACTAGCGGGAGGCAGTCAACCTACAATGAGCAGTTCTTC. Looking up the rest from reference TRBV5-1 and TRBJ2-1 gives the full variable domain: KAGVTQTPRYLIKTRGQQVTLSCSPISGHRSVSWYQQTPGQGLQFLFEYFSETQRNKGNFPGRFSGRQFSNSRSEMNVSTLELGDSALYLCASSSATSGRQSTYNEQFFGPGTRLTVL.